This entry is about one TCR beta chain. The sample comes from a study of blood T cell repertoires in COVID-19. The CDR3 loop spans 13 amino acids. V trimming: 2 bases; J trimming: 3 bases; junction bases outside the gene matches: 0. CDR1 is GTSNPN, CDR2 SVGIG, per germline (reference sequence). Data came from immunoSEQ multiplex PCR; TCRdb stores just in-frame clones and leaves some out. The data contain roughly 500,000 clones, approximately 91% of them singletons. The sample taken for sequencing was PBMCs or T cells enriched from blood (not recorded which). This receptor was obtained from a woman in her sixties or seventies who had recovered from COVID-19. The chain carries TRBV30 and TRBJ2-2, with 7 bases identical to TRBD1. CDR3 protein: CAWSTGDTGELFF. For the CDR3, the DNA is TGTGCCTGGAGTACAGGGGACACCGGGGAGCTGTTTTTT.